The clone carrying this TCR beta chain was picked up a small number of times. These data are taken from a study of beta chain features in type 1 diabetes. The CDR3 is 13 residues long. Germline loops: CDR1 GTSNPN, CDR2 SVGIG (reference sequence). V shed 2 bases and J shed 1 base, with 8 bases lying between them. Every single donor gave one heparinised blood draw, and these averaged about 100 mL. Of the isolated RNA, all was reverse transcribed, and so the sequenced material was expressed TCRB transcripts. Only in-frame clones appear in the TCRdb table, and some are missing; sequencing was by immunoSEQ multiplex PCR. The sample lists around 300,000 clones; 7% to 9% were seen once.

The source material was central memory CD4+ T cells from blood. This TCR derives from a young woman in good health. This chain connects TRBV30 to TRBJ1-1; a possible D gene is TRBD1 (5 bases). CDR3 bases: TGTGCCTGGAGTTCGCAGGGGAACACTGAAGCTTTCTTT. Protein: CAWSSQGNTEAFF.